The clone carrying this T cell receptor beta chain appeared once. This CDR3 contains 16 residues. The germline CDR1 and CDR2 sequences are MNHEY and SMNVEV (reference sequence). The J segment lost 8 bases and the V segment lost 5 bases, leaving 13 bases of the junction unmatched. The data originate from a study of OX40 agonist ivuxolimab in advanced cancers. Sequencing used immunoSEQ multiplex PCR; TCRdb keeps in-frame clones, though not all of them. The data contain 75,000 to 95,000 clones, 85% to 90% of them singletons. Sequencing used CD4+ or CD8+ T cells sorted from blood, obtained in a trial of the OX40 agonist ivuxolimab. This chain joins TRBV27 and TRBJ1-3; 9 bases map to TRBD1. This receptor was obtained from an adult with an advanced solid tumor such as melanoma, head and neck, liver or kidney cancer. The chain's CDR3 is CASSPITGGAWYTIYF. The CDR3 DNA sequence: TGTGCCAGCAGTCCGATTACAGGGGGCGCGTGGTACACCATATATTTT.